This T cell receptor (beta chain) was retrieved from a study of graft-versus-host responses after intestinal transplantation. Overall study context: Recipients uniformly received anti-thymocyte globulin induction, followed by tacrolimus and steroids for three to four years. Broader study findings: Graft-donor T cell macrochimerism coincided with high graft-versus-host to host-versus-graft clonal ratios in allografts. Marrow from the recipient contained GvH clones, some of which had appeared first in ileum or blood.

Plating of approximately 200,000 CFSE-labeled responder cells was done together with approximately 200,000 irradiated, violet-dye-labeled stimulator cells. Proliferating CFSE-low CD3+CD4+ and CD3+CD8+ responders were sorted post-reaction. Germline assignment: CDR1 MNHEY and CDR2 SMNVEV (reference sequence). V lost 6 bases and J 3 bases, leaving 10 bases between the germline ends. CDR3 length: 13 amino acids. Using immunoSEQ multiplex PCR, the repertoire was profiled, and TCRdb retains in-frame clones only, with some absent. The sample consists of thousands of clones, about 30% of them appearing once. This clone counts as medium-sized.

This material consisted of alloreactive CD8+ T cells from a mixed lymphocyte reaction culture, taken before transplantation. Subset in this sample: CFSE-low proliferating T cells sorted from roughly six-day pre-transplant mixed lymphocyte reaction (GvH or HvG direction). The clonotype was recovered from a human patient who was an organ donor for intestinal transplantation. The chain carries TRBV27 and TRBJ2-3; D possibly corresponds to TRBD2 (5 bases). For the CDR3, the DNA is TGTGCCAGCAGAACCGGAGGTACAGATACGCAGTATTTT. This codes for CASRTGGTDTQYF.